This entry describes one TCR beta chain. What this receptor recognizes is not known. The input lacks base qualities; no much larger clone sits a single base away. Explained via the paper, the time point label denotes: cycle 2 day 1 (C2D1) of nivolumab. Relapse after autologous stem cell transplantation had occurred in all trial patients, and cohorts A, B and C were distinguished by prior brentuximab vedotin exposure. A total of 56 patients with relapsed/refractory classical Hodgkin lymphoma made up the trial cohort, and each patient's best overall response was complete response, partial response or progressive disease. Single-agent nivolumab was administered to trial patients in the multi-cohort phase II CheckMate 205 trial. An independent review committee assessed best overall response using the 2007 International Working Group response criteria. PBMCs from the trial were collected at three points: immediately before nivolumab initiation (C1D1), and during therapy at cycle 2 day 1 and cycle 4 day 1. After peripheral blood was drawn into 8 mL Vacutainer Cell Preparation Tubes, PBMCs were isolated by centrifugation and then cryopreserved.

Genomic DNA was extracted with the Qiagen DNeasy kit from unsorted PBMCs and from negatively selected CD4+ and CD8+ fractions. TCR beta CDR3 regions were amplified by immunoSEQ multiplex PCR using primers annealing to V and J segments. A synthetic immune receptor repertoire was used to minimize amplification bias, and any residual bias was removed computationally once sequencing was done. The paper's data handling went like this. Custom Python scripts were used to quantify repertoire diversity as the Shannon entropy index. Unsorted, CD4+ and CD8+ repertoires were analyzed separately, except for combined analyses in which CD4+ and CD8+ sequences were merged in silico. A clone counted as expanded when the clone's frequency after treatment rose at least 2-fold relative to C1D1, and clones undetected at baseline were given a pseudocount of 0.5. Clones with 0 or 1 copy at C1D1 were classified as singleton clones, and clones with 2 or more copies were classified as non-singleton clones. By matching protein sequences in sorted samples from the same patient, clones expanded in unsorted samples were annotated as CD4+, CD8+ or unknown. Wilcoxon tests were applied to paired samples to test diversity changes from C1D1 to C4D1. This immuneACCESS table, as held by TCRdb, lists in-frame sequences with V and J called but not all clones. Of the missing ones, under half trace to an unresolved V gene in checked studies; the others have no known cause. V, J and clone size are those of that table, while D and trimming were read from the DNA. The sample contains about 93,000 clones, about nine tenths of them found a single time. Approximately 2.4% of the sample is in the top ten clones.

This specimen belongs to a study of PD-1 blockade in classical Hodgkin lymphoma (dated by TCRdb to about 2020). Looking at the study overall: Nivolumab dosing was 3 mg/kg intravenously every 2 weeks, continuing until either disease progression or unacceptable toxicity. The study used TCR beta sequencing and CyTOF to define a peripheral blood immune signature of response to PD-1 blockade in classical Hodgkin lymphoma. Overall study outcomes, separate from this receptor: Baseline TCR diversity was reported as lower in newly diagnosed patients than in healthy donors, and lower still in relapsed/refractory patients. Patients starting nivolumab less than 1 year after ASCT had lower diversity and were excluded from later analyses to avoid confounding by immune reconstitution. Baseline diversity similar to that of newly diagnosed patients was observed in trial patients achieving complete response, whereas significantly lower diversity was observed in partial responders and progressors. The study was limited to a single clinical trial cohort, and causes of repertoire differences, possibly disease activity or prior therapy, remained undefined. CD4+ but not CD8+ TCR diversity rose significantly by C4D1 (p=0.0027 vs p=0.16), most apparent in complete responders (p=0.02).

The CDR3 covers 15 residues, taking in both the cysteine and the phenylalanine. Kept here is only the CDR3 DNA, which spans 45 bases and is read in frame from base 1. CDR1 and CDR2 (LNHDA, SQIVND) derive from the germline V gene (reference sequence). Unmatched junction bases come to 9, with V trimmed by 5 bases and J by 6 bases. The material sequenced was peripheral blood mononuclear cells (PBMCs), taken before the second cycle of nivolumab. The receptor was isolated from a human donor with classical Hodgkin lymphoma. The V and J genes are TRBV19 and TRBJ1-4; 7 middle bases align to TRBD1. Here is the DNA: TGTGCCAGTAGTGGCCTAGGGACAGAGGATGAAAAACTGTTTTTT. Its protein is CASSGLGTEDEKLFF.